The clone carrying this T cell receptor beta chain was observed a handful of times. Its antigen is still unknown. The data belong to a study of neurological immune-mediated disorders. The cDNA was synthesized by means of template-switch 5'RACE, which was carried out with 10-nucleotide random UMIs. Every sequencing run gave over 170 million TCR-beta sequences, taken from 15-18 subjects. TCRdb reprocessed the 5' RACE reads via MiXCR and lists one record per CDR3 protein. The data contain 50,000 to 75,000 distinct CDR3 sequences, roughly 12% of them singletons. General observations from the study: HTLV-1-associated myelopathy displayed the greatest TCR clonal expansion, and multiple sclerosis exhibited the smallest, lower than that of healthy controls. Because no CDR3 amino acid sequences were shared across subjects by expanded clones, private repertoires were suggested in all groups.

CDR3 length: 16 residues. Germline V gene sequence: CDR1 KGHSH, CDR2 LQKENI. With V trimmed by 6 bases and J by 0 bases, 2 bases remained unmatched. The chain is built from TRBV18 and TRBJ2-2; TRBD2 matches 12 bases. The sequence came from a woman aged 55-70 years with HTLV-1-associated myelopathy (HAM/TSP). Sequenced input: PBMCs. CDR3 loop: CASSRTSGANTGELFF. The CDR3 DNA is TGTGCCAGCTCGAGGACTAGCGGGGCGAACACCGGGGAGCTGTTTTTT.